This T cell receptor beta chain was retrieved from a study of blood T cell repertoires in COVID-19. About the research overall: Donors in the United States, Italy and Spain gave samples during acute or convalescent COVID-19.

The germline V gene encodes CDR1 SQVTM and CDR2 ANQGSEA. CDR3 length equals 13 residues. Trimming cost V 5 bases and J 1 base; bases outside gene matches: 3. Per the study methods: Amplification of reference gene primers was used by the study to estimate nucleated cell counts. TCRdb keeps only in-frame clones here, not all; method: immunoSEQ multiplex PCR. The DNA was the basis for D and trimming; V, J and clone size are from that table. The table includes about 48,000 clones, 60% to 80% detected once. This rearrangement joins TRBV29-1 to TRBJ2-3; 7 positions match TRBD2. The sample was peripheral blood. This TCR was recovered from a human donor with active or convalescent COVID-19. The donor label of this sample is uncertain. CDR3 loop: CSVSGEGTDTQYF. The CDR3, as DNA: TGCAGCGTTAGCGGGGAAGGCACAGATACGCAGTATTTT.